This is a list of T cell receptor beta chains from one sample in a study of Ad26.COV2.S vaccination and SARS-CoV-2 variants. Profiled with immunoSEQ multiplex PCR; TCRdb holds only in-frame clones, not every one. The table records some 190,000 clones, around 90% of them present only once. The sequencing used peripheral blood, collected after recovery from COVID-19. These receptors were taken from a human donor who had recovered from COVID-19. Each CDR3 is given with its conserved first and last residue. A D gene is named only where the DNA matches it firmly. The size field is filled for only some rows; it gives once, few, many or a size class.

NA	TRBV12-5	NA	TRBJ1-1	CASGLVLQANTEAFF	TGTGCTAGTGGTTTGGTGCTTCAGGCGAACACTGAAGCTTTCTTT
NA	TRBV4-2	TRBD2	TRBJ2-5	CASSQDLPTSGGDQETQYF	TGTGCCAGCAGCCAAGATCTCCCGACTAGCGGGGGGGACCAAGAGACCCAGTACTTC
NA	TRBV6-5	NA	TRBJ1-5	CASSFRDNQPQHF	TGTGCCAGCAGTTTCAGGGACAATCAGCCCCAGCATTTT
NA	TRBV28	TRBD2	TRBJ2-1	CASVGGSSYNEQFF	TGTGCCAGCGTCGGGGGGAGCTCCTACAATGAGCAGTTCTTC
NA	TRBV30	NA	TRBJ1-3	CAWSRSVDTIYF	TGTGCCTGGAGTCGTTCAGTGGACACCATATATTTT
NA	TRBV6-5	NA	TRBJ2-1	CASSPGGLWNEQFF	TGTGCCAGCAGTCCTGGGGGGCTCTGGAATGAGCAGTTCTTC
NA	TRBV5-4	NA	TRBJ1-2	CASSLRRGPNYGYTF	TGTGCCAGCAGCTTGCGCAGGGGCCCGAACTATGGCTACACCTTC
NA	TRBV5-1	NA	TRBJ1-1	CASSFDPRNTEAFF	TGCGCCAGCAGCTTTGACCCCCGGAACACTGAAGCTTTCTTT
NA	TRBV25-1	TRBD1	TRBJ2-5	CASSEYRTGNEETQYF	TGTGCCAGCAGTGAATATCGGACAGGGAATGAGGAGACCCAGTACTTC
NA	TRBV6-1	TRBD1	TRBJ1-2	CASSAHRDRGLGVYGYTF	TGTGCCAGCAGTGCCCACCGGGACAGGGGGTTGGGGGTATATGGCTACACCTTC
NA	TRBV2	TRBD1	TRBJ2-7	CAGGTGLYEQYF	TGTGCCGGAGGGACAGGGTTGTACGAGCAGTACTTC
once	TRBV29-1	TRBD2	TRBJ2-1	CSVAGVSYNEQFF	TGCAGCGTAGCGGGGGTGAGCTACAATGAGCAGTTCTTC
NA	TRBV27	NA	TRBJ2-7	CASSWAGAAYEQYF	TGTGCCAGCAGTTGGGCCGGAGCCGCCTACGAGCAGTACTTC
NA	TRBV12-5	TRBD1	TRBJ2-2	CASGQGSANTGELFF	TGTGCTAGTGGACAGGGGTCGGCGAACACCGGGGAGCTGTTTTTT
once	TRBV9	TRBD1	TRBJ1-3	CASSVALQDRFISGNTIYF	TGTGCCAGCAGCGTAGCCCTTCAGGACAGGTTTATCTCTGGAAACACCATATATTTT
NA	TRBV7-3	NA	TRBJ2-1	CASSPGYNEQFF	TGTGCCAGCAGCCCCGGCTACAATGAGCAGTTCTTC
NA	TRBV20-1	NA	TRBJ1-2	CSASQVQLSYGYTF	TGCAGTGCTAGTCAGGTGCAACTTAGCTATGGCTACACCTTC
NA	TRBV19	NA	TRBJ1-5	CASSLDSGSNQPQHF	TGTGCCAGTAGTTTGGACAGCGGTAGCAATCAGCCCCAGCATTTT
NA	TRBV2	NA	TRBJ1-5	CASSVGGISNQPQHF	TGTGCCAGCAGTGTGGGGGGAATTAGCAATCAGCCCCAGCATTTT
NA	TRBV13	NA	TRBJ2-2	CASSFTDTGELFF	TGTGCCAGCAGCTTCACAGACACCGGGGAGCTGTTTTTT
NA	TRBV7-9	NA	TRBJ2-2	CASSRSLVNTGELFF	TGTGCCAGCAGCCGATCCCTAGTGAACACCGGGGAGCTGTTTTTT
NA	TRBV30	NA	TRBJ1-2	CAWSVLGGGYGYTF	TGTGCCTGGAGTGTACTGGGGGGCGGCTATGGCTACACCTTC
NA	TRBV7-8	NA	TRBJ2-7	CASSLGPSSDEQYF	TGTGCCAGCAGCTTAGGGCCTAGCTCCGACGAGCAGTACTTC
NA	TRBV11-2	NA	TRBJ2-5	CASSLGGSRQETQYF	TGTGCCAGCAGCTTAGGAGGTAGCCGGCAAGAGACCCAGTACTTC
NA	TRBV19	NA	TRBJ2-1	CASSISGANEQFF	TGTGCCAGTAGTATAAGTGGCGCCAATGAGCAGTTCTTC
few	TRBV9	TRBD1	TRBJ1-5	CASSAGGGQGDQPQHF	TGTGCCAGCAGCGCAGGGGGGGGACAGGGTGATCAGCCCCAGCATTTT
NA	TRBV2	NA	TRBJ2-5	CASSPLQETQYF	TGTGCCAGCAGTCCTTTGCAAGAGACCCAGTACTTC
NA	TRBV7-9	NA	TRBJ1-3	CASSGYHRESGNTIYF	TGTGCCAGCAGCGGATACCACAGGGAGTCGGGAAACACCATATATTTT